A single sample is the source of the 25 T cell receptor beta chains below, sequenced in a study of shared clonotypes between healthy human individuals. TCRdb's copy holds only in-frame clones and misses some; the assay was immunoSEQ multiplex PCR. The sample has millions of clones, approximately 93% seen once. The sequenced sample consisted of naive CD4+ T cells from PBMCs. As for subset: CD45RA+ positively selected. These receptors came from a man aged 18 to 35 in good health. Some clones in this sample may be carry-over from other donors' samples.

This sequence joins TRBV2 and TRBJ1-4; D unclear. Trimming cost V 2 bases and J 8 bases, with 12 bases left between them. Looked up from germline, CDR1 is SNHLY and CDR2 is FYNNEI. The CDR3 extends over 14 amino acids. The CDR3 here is CASSEMVGLEKLFF. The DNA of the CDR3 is TGTGCCAGCAGTGAAATGGTGGGTTTGGAAAAACTGTTTTTT.

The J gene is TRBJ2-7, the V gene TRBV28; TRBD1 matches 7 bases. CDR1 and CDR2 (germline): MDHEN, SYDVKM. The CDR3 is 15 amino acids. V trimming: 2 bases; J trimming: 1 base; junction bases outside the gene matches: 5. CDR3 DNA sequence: TGTGCCAGCAGTTTACGGTCAGGGGGTTCCTACGAGCAGTACTTC. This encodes CASSLRSGGSYEQYF.

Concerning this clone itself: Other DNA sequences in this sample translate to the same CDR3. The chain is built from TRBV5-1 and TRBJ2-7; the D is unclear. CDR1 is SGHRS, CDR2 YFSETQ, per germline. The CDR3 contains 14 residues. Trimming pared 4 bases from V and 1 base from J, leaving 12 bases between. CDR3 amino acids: CASSPGPPSYEQYF. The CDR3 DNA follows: TGCGCCAGCAGCCCCGGCCCCCCTTCCTACGAGCAGTACTTC.

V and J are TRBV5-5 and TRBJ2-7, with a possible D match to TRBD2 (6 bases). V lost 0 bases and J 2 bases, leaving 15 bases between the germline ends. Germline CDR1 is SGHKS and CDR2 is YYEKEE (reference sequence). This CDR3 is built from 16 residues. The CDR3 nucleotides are TGTGCCAGCAGCTTGGTCCAATCCGGGAGAGCCTACGAGCAGTACTTC. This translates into CASSLVQSGRAYEQYF.

The CDR3 DNA reads as TGTGCCAGCAGCTTAGGAGCGGCAGCCTTTTACGAGCAGTACTTC. Its protein product is CASSLGAAAFYEQYF. The rearrangement links TRBV7-3 to TRBJ2-7; maybe TRBD2 (5 bases). The CDR3 covers 15 residues. The V gene lost 2 bases and the J gene lost 4 bases, with 15 bases spanning the gap. The germline gives CDR1 SGHTA, CDR2 FQGTGA.

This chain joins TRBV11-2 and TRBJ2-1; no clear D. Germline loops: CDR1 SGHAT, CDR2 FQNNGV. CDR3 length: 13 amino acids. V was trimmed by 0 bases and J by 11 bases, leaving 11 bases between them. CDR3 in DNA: TGTGCCAGCAGCTTAGAGGCGGCTAGAAAGCAGTTCTTC. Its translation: CASSLEAARKQFF.

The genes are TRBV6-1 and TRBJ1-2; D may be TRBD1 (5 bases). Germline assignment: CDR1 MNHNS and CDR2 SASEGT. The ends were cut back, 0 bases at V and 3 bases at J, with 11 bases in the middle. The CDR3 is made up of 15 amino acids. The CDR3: CASSEALRQYYGYTF. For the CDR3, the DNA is TGTGCCAGCAGTGAAGCGCTACGACAGTACTATGGCTACACCTTC.

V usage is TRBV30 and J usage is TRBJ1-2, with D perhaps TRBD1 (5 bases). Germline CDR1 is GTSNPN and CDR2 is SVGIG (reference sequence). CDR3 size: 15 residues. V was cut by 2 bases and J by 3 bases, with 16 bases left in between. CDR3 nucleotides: TGTGCCTGGAGTCCCCGGGACGGAACAGACTATGGCTACACCTTC. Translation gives CAWSPRDGTDYGYTF.

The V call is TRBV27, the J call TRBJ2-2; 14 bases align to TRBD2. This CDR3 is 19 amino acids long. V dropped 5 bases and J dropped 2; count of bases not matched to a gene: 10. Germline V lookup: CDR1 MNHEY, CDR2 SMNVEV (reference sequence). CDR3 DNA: TGTGCCAGCAGTCTCCTCGGGACTAGCGGGAGTTTTAACACCGGGGAGCTGTTTTTT. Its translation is CASSLLGTSGSFNTGELFF.

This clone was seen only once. As DNA, the CDR3 is TGTGCCAGCAGTACTAGCGGGAGTCCCTACGAGCAGTACTTC. Encoded protein: CASSTSGSPYEQYF. The rearrangement joins TRBV27 to TRBJ2-7, with 11 bases identical to TRBD2. V shed 5 bases and J 2 bases; nucleotides not matched to a gene: 2. The CDR3 loop spans 14 amino acids. From germline, CDR1 is MNHEY and CDR2 SMNVEV (reference sequence).

CDR3: CASSESGRYYGYTF. DNA of the CDR3: TGTGCCAGCAGTGAATCCGGCAGGTACTATGGCTACACCTTC. The chain couples TRBV25-1 to TRBJ1-2; no definite D call. The length of the CDR3 is 14 residues. Trimming took off 1 base at V and 3 bases at J, with 9 bases between the two ends. Germline values: CDR1 MGHDK, CDR2 SYGVNS.

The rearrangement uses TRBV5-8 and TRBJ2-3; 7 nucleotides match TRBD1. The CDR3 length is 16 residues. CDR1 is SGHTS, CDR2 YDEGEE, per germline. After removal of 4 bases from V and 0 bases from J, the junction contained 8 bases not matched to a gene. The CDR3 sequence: CASSLDGTASTDTQYF. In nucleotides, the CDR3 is TGTGCCAGCAGCCTCGACGGGACAGCTAGCACAGATACGCAGTATTTT.

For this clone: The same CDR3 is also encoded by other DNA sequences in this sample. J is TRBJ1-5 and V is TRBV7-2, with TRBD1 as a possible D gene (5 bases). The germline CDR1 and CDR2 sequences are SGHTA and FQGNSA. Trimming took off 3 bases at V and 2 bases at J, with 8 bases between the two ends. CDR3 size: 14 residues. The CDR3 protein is CASSLGGGNQPQHF. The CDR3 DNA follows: TGTGCCAGCAGCTTGGGGGGGGGCAATCAGCCCCAGCATTTT.

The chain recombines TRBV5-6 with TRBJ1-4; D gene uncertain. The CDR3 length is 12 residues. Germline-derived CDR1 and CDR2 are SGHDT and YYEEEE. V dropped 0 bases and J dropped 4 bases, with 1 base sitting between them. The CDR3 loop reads CASSLGNEKLFF. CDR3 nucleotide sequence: TGTGCCAGCAGCTTGGGTAATGAAAAACTGTTTTTT.

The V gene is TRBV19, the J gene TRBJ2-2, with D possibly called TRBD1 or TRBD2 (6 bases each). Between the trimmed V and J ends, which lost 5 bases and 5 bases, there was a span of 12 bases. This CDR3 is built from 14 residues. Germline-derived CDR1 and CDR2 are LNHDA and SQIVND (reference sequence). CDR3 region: CASSVGGGTGELFF. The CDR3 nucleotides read TGTGCCAGTAGTGTCGGGGGCGGGACCGGGGAGCTGTTTTTT.

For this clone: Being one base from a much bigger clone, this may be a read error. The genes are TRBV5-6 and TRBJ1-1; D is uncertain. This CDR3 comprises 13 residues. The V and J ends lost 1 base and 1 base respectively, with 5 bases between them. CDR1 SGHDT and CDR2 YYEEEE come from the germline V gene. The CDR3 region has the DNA TGTGCCAGCAGCTTGACCGGGAACACTGAAGCTTTCTTT. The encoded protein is CASSLTGNTEAFF.

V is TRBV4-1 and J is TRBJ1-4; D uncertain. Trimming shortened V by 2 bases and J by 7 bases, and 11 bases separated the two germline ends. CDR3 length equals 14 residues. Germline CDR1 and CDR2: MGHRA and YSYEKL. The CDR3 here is CASSQTQESEKLFF. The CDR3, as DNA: TGCGCCAGCAGCCAAACGCAGGAGTCTGAAAAACTGTTTTTT.

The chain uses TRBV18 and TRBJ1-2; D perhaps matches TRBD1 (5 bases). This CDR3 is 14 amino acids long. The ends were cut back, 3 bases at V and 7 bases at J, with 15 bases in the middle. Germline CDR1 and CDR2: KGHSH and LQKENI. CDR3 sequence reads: CASSPLRGPLGYTF. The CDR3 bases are TGTGCCAGCTCACCCCTAAGGGGCCCTCTTGGCTACACCTTC.

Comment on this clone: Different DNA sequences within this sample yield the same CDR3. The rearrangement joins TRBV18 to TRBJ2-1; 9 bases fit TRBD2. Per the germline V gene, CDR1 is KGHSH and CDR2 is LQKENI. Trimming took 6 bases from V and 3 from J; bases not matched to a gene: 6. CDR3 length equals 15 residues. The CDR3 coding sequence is TGTGCCAGCTCCCCTCTAGCGGGAAACTACAATGAGCAGTTCTTC. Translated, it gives CASSPLAGNYNEQFF.

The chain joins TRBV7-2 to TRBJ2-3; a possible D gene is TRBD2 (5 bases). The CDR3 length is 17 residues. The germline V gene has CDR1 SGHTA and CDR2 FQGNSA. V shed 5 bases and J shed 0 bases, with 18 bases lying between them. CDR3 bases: TGTGCCAGCAGCCCTCCCCCGGGATATTCTAGCACAGATACGCAGTATTTT. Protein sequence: CASSPPPGYSSTDTQYF.

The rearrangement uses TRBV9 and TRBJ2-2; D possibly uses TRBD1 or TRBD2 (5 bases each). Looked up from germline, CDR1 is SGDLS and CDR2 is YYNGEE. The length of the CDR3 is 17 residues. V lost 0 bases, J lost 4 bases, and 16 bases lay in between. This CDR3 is CASSVATGLGFTGELFF. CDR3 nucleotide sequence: TGTGCCAGCAGCGTAGCTACGGGGCTAGGTTTCACCGGGGAGCTGTTTTTT.

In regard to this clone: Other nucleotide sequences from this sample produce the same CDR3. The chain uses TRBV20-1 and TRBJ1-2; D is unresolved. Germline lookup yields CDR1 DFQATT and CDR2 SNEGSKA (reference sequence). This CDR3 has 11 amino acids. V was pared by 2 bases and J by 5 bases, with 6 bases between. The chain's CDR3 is CSARSGYGYTF. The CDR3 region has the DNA TGCAGTGCTAGAAGCGGATATGGCTACACCTTC.

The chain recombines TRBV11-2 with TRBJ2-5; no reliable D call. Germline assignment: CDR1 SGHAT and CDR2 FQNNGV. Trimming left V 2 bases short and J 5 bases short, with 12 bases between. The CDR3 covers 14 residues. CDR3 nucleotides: TGTGCCAGCAGCTTACGGGCCCTTGATGAGACCCAGTACTTC. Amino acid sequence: CASSLRALDETQYF.

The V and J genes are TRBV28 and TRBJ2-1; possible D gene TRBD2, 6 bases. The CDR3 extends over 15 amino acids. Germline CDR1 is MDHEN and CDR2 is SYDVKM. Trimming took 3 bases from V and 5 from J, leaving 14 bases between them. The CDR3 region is CASSFRGFRDNEQFF. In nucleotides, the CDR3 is TGTGCCAGCAGTTTCCGGGGGTTCCGCGACAATGAGCAGTTCTTC.

CDR3 in amino acids: CASVGPDPVFGTQYF. The CDR3 bases are TGTGCCAGCGTCGGGCCAGATCCCGTATTCGGGACCCAGTACTTC. The genes are TRBV25-1 and TRBJ2-5; D unclear. Trimming took off 8 bases at V and 7 bases at J, with 23 bases between the two ends. CDR1 and CDR2 from the germline V gene are MGHDK and SYGVNS. CDR3 length: 15 residues. Using reference TRBV25-1 and TRBJ2-5 for the parts outside the CDR3, the full variable domain is EADIYQTPRYLVIGTGKKITLECSQTMGHDKMYWYQQDPGMELHLIHYSYGVNSTEKGDLSSESTVSRIRTEHFPLTLESARPSHTSQYLCASVGPDPVFGTQYFGPGTRLLVL.